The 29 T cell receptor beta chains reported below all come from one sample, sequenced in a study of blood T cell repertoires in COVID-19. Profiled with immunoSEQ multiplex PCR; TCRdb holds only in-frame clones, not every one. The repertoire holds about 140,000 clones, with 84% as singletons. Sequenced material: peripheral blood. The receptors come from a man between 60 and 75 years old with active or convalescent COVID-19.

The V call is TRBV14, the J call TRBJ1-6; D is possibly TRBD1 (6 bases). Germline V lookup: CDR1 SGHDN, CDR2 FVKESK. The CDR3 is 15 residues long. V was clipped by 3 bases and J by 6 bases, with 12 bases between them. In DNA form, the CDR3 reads TGTGCCAGCAGCCAGGCGCAGGGGCTTAATTCACCCCTCCACTTT. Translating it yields CASSQAQGLNSPLHF.

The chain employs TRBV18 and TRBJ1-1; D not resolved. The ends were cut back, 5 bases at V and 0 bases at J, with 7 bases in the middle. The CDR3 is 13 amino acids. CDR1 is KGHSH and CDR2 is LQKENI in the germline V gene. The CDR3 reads CASSSEMNTEAFF. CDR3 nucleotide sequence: TGTGCCAGCTCATCCGAGATGAACACTGAAGCTTTCTTT.

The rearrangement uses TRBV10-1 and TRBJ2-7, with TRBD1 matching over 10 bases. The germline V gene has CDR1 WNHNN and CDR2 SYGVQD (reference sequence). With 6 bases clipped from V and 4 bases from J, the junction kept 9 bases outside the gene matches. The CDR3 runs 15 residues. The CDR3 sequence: CASSPTGTGAYEQYF. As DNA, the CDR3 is TGCGCCAGCAGCCCTACCGGGACAGGGGCTTACGAGCAGTACTTC.

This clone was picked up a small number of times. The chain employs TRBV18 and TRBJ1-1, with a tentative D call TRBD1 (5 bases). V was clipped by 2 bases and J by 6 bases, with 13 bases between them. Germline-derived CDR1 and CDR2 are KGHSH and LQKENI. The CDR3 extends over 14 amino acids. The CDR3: CASSPLGGEAEAFF. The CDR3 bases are TGTGCCAGCTCACCATTGGGGGGGGAGGCTGAAGCTTTCTTT. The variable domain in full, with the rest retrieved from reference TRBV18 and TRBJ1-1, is NAGVMQNPRHLVRRRGQEARLRCSPMKGHSHVYWYRQLPEEGLKFMVYLQKENIIDESGMPKERFSAEFPKEGPSILRIQQVVRGDSAAYFCASSPLGGEAEAFFGQGTRLTVV.

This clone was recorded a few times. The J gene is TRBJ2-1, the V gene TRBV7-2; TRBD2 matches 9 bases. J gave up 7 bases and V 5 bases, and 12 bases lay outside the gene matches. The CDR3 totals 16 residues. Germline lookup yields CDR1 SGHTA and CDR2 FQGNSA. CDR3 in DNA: TGTGCCAGCAGCCCAATTAGCGCGGGGGGGCGTAATGAGCAGTTCTTC. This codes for CASSPISAGGRNEQFF.

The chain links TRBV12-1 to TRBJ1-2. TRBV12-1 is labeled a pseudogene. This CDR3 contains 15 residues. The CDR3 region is CASSRRGAGGYGYTF. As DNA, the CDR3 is TGTGCCAGCAGCCGCCGGGGGGCCGGGGGTTATGGCTACACCTTC.

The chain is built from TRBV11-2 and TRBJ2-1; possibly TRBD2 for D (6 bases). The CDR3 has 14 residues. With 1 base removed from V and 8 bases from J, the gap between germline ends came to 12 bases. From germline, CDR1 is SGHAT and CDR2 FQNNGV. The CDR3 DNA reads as TGTGCCAGCAGCTTAGCCCCGGGGGTCCATGAGCAGTTCTTC. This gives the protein CASSLAPGVHEQFF.

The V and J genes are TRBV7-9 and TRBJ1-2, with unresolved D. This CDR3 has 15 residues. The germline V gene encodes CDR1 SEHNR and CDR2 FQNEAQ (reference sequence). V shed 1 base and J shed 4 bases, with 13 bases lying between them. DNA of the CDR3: TGTGCCAGCAGCTTAGAAAGGAACAGTCTCTATGGCTACACCTTC. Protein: CASSLERNSLYGYTF.

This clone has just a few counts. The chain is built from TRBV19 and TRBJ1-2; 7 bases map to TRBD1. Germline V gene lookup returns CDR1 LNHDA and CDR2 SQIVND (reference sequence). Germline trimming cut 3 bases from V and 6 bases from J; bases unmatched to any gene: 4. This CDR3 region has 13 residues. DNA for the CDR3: TGTGCCAGTAGTATTGACAGGGTGAATGGCTACACCTTC. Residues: CASSIDRVNGYTF.

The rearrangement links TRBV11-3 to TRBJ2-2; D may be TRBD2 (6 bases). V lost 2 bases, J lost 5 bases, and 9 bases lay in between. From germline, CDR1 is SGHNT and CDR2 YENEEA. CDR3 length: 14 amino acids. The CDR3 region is CASSLSGRTGELFF. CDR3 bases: TGTGCCAGCAGCTTATCAGGGAGGACCGGGGAGCTGTTTTTT.

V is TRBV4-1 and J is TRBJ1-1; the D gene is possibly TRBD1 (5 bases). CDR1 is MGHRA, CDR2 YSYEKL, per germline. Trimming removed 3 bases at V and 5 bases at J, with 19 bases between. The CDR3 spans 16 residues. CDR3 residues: CASSQGPAGVITEAFF. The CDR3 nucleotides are TGCGCCAGCAGCCAGGGCCCAGCGGGGGTTATAACTGAAGCTTTCTTT.

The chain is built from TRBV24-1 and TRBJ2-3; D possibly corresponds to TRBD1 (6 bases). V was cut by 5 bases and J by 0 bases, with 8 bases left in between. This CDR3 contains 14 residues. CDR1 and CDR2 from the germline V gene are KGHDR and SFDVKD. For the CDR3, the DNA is TGTGCCACCAGTGCAGGGGTGAGCACAGATACGCAGTATTTT. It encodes CATSAGVSTDTQYF.

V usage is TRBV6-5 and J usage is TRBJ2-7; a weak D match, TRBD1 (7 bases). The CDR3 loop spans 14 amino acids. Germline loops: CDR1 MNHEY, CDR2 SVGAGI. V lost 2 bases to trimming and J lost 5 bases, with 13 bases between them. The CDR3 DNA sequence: TGTGCCAGCAGTTACACGACAGGGAGGCACGAGCAGTACTTC. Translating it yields CASSYTTGRHEQYF.

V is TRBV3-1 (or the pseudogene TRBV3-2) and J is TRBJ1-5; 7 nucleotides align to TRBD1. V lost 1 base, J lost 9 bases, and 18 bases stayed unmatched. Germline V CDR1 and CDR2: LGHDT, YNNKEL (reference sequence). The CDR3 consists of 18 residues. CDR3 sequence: CASSQGQGDRLPGGPQHF. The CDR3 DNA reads TGTGCCAGCAGCCAAGGACAGGGCGACCGCCTCCCAGGAGGGCCCCAGCATTTT.

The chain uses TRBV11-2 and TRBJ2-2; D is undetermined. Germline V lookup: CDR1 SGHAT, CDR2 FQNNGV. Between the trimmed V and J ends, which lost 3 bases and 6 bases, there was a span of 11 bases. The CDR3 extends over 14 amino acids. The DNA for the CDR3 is TGTGCCAGCAGCTTTTCTAATTCTGCCGGGGAGCTGTTTTTT. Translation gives CASSFSNSAGELFF.

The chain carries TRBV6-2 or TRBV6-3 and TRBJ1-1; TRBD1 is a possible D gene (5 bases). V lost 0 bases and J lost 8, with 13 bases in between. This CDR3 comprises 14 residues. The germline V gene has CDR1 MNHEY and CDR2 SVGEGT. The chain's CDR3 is CASSYSGQGMEAFF. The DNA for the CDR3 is TGTGCCAGCAGTTACTCCGGGCAGGGAATGGAAGCTTTCTTT.

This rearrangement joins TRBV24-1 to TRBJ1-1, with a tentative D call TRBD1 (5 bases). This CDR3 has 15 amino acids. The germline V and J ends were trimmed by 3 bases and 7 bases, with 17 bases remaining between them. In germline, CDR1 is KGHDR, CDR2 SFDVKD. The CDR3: CATSDPKTAGREAFF. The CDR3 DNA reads TGTGCCACCAGTGATCCAAAGACAGCAGGCCGTGAAGCTTTCTTT.

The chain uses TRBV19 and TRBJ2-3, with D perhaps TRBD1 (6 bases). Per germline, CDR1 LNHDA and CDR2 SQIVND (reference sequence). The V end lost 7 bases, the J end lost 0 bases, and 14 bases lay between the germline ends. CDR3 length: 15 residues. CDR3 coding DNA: TGTGCCAGTACCCAGGGGACCTTTAGCACAGATACGCAGTATTTT. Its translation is CASTQGTFSTDTQYF.

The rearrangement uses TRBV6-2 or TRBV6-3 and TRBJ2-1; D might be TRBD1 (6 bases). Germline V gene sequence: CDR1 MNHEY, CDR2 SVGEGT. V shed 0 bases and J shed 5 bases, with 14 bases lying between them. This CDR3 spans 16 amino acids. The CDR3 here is CASSYSGAGQNNEQFF. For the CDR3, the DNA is TGTGCCAGCAGTTACTCGGGGGCTGGGCAGAACAATGAGCAGTTCTTC.

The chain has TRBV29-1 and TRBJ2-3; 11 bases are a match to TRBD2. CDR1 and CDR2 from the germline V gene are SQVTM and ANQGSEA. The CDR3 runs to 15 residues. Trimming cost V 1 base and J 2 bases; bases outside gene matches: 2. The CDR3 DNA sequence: TGCAGCGTTGAAGCTAGCGGGGGGCCCACAGATACGCAGTATTTT. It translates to CSVEASGGPTDTQYF.

The CDR3 is CASSVLPSSGANVLTF. The CDR3 DNA follows: TGTGCCAGCAGCGTCCTACCTAGCTCTGGGGCCAACGTCCTGACTTTC. The chain couples TRBV9 to TRBJ2-6; no clear D gene. The ends were cut back, 2 bases at V and 0 bases at J, with 9 bases in the middle. This CDR3 comprises 16 residues. The germline V gene has CDR1 SGDLS and CDR2 YYNGEE. Using reference TRBV9 and TRBJ2-6 for the parts outside the CDR3, the full variable domain is DSGVTQTPKHLITATGQRVTLRCSPRSGDLSVYWYQQSLDQGLQFLIQYYNGEERAKGNILERFSAQQFPDLHSELNLSSLELGDSALYFCASSVLPSSGANVLTFGAGSRLTVL.

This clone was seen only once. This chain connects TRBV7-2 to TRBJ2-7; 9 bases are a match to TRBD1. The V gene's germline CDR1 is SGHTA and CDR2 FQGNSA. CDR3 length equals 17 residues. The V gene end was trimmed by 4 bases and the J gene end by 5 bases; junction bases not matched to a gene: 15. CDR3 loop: CASSSKPGQGIADEQYV. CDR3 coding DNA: TGTGCCAGCAGCTCCAAACCGGGACAGGGCATCGCTGACGAGCAGTACGTC.

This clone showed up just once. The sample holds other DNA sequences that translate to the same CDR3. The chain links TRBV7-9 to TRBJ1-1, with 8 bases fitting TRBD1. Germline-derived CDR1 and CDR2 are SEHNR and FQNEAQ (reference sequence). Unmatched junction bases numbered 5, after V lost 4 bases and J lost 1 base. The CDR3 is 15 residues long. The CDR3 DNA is TGTGCCAGCAGCTGGGGGACAGGCGGGAACACTGAAGCTTTCTTT. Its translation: CASSWGTGGNTEAFF.

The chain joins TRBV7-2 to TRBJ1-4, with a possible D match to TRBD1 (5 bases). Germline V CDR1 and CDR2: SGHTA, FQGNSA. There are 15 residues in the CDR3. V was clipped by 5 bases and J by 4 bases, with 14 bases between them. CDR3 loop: CASSDSGFGNEKLFF. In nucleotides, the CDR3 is TGTGCCAGCAGCGACTCAGGGTTCGGTAATGAAAAACTGTTTTTT.

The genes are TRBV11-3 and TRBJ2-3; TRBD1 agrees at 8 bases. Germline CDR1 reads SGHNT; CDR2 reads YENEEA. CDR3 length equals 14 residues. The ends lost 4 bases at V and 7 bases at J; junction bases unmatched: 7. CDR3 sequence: CASSSRTGSYTQYF. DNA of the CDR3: TGTGCCAGCAGCTCCCGGACAGGGTCCTATACGCAGTATTTT.

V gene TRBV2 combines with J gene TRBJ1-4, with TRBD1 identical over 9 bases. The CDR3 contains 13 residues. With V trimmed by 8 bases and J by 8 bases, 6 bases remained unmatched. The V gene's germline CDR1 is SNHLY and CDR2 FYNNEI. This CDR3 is CASFDRGGEKLFF. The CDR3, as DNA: TGTGCCAGCTTTGACAGGGGGGGCGAAAAACTGTTTTTT.

The CDR3 is CASSKGVPYGYTF. The CDR3 DNA sequence: TGTGCCAGTAGTAAGGGGGTTCCCTATGGCTACACCTTC. The chain combines TRBV19 with TRBJ1-2; D is perhaps TRBD1 (6 bases). The CDR3 is 13 residues long. V was clipped by 4 bases and J by 4 bases, with 10 bases between them. Germline CDR1 is LNHDA and CDR2 is SQIVND (reference sequence).

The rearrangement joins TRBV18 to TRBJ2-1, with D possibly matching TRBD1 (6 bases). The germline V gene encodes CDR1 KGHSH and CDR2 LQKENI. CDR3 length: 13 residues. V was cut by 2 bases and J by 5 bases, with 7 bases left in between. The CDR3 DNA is TGTGCCAGCTCACCAAGACAGGACAATGAGCAGTTCTTC. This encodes CASSPRQDNEQFF.

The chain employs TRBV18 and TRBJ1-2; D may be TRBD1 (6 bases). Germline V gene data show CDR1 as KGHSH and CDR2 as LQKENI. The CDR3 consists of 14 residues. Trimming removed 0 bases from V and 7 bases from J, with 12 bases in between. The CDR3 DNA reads TGTGCCAGCTCACCACCGTACAGGGCCTCTGGCTACACCTTC. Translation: CASSPPYRASGYTF.